This T cell receptor (beta chain) was found in a study of T-cell reconstitution after alpha-beta-depleted transplantation in children. As concerns this clonotype: The antigen is not known.

Construction of the TCRbeta library involved unique molecular identifiers. TCRdb re-called the PCR reads with MiXCR, one entry per CDR3 protein. Of about 980,000 distinct CDR3 sequences listed, about 29% are singletons. Notes on the study in general: By about two months after transplant, alpha-beta T cells reportedly arose from several hundred graft clones that had expanded. When one year had passed after transplant, most T-cell counts and diversity came from newly produced T cells. The high TCRbeta diversity at day 60 in some patients came from surviving recipient T cells and thymic progenitors.

Trimming pared 2 bases from V and 5 bases from J, leaving 9 bases between. This CDR3 is 14 amino acids long. This chain joins TRBV12-3 or TRBV12-4 and TRBJ1-4, with D tentatively TRBD1 (6 bases). The TCR sequence derives from a boy under two years old who had a stem cell transplant for SCID, so the T cells may come from the graft donor. Material: PBMCs, mostly from graft donor cells, obtained 360 days after TCRalphabeta/CD19-depleted stem cell transplant. The CDR3 loop is CASSLFQGNEKLFF. The CDR3 region has the DNA TGTGCCAGCAGTTTATTCCAGGGGAATGAAAAACTGTTTTTT.